This T cell receptor beta chain was sequenced for a study of beta chain features in type 1 diabetes. The investigators reverse transcribed all of the isolated RNA, so they sequenced expressed TCRB transcripts. The repertoire was sequenced with immunoSEQ multiplex PCR; TCRdb's copy has only in-frame clones and lacks some. The data show some 130,000 clones, approximately 10% seen once. Study-wide results and caveats: Researchers report that Type 1 diabetes patients had moderately but significantly shorter TCRB CDR3s across all four CD4+ subsets.

Points on this clone: Its specificity is not known.

The material sequenced was central memory CD4+ T cells from blood. The receptor's source is a young man with type 1 diabetes.

The CDR3 nucleotides read TGTGCCAGCAGTCCCTTCGGAGCGAACACCGGGGAGCTGTTTTTT. Protein product: CASSPFGANTGELFF. This rearrangement joins TRBV7-8 to TRBJ2-2; no clear D. Deletions cut 6 bases from V and 0 bases from J, with 11 bases between. CDR3 length equals 15 residues. CDR1 is SGHVS, CDR2 FQNEAQ, per germline.